What follows is one T cell receptor (beta chain) and its context. Its cognate antigen is unknown. The sample comes from a study of cytomegalovirus exposure and HLA in healthy donors. This PCR relied on a set of 60 Vbeta primers and 13 Jbeta primers. The assay was immunoSEQ multiplex PCR, and TCRdb's table has in-frame clones only and misses some. The table includes 40,000 to 55,000 clones, 81% detected once. CDR1 and CDR2 (germline): LNHDA, SQIVND (reference sequence). The CDR3 is made up of 17 amino acids. Trimming took off 7 bases at V and 0 bases at J, with 19 bases between the two ends. The study's findings and limits: Follow-up analysis later connected one missense variant in DCLRE1C with trimming of TCR beta V- and J-genes. The study had only CMV serostatus as immune exposure information. HLA alleles showed associations with 16,951 TCR beta sequences in a later analysis, at a 0.05 false discovery rate. Most observed TCR sequences were rare, whereas some public TCRs were detected in many donors.

The chain carries TRBV19 and TRBJ1-3, with a weak D call TRBD1 (5 bases). The sequence derives from a boy between 5 and 17 years old in good health and CMV-seropositive. What was sequenced was PBMCs. The CDR3 is CASNTVPLGLSGNTIYF. CDR3 in DNA: TGTGCCAGTAACACCGTACCCCTGGGACTCTCTGGAAACACCATATATTTT.